Listed below are T cell receptor beta chains from one sample, sequenced in a study of CD8 T cells in Susac syndrome. A single record per CDR3 protein comes from TCRdb applying MiXCR to the immunoSEQ multiplex PCR reads. The data contain 100,000 to 150,000 distinct CDR3 sequences, more than 85% of them seen just once; the ten biggest clones take up roughly 0.33%. Sequencing was performed on CD8+ T cells from PBMCs. The receptors come from a human donor with multiple sclerosis. Each CDR3 is given with its conserved first and last residue. D genes are given only for firm matches. Clone sizes are given selectively: once, few, many, or a class where the clone is expanded.

D: TRBD2
size: -
V: TRBV11-2
J: TRBJ2-2
DNA: TGTGCCAGCAGCTACGTAGGCGGGAGGGGTAATGCCGGGGAGCTGTTTTTT
CDR3: CASSYVGGRGNAGELFF

D: -
size: -
V: TRBV5-1
J: TRBJ2-1
DNA: TGCGCCAGCAGCTTGGATGGGAGCTATACGGCAGAGCAGTTCTTC
CDR3: CASSLDGSYTAEQFF

D: -
size: -
V: TRBV29-1
J: TRBJ2-7
DNA: TGCAGCGCCCTAGGGGGAAGGACCTACGAGCAGTACTTC
CDR3: CSALGGRTYEQYF

D: -
size: -
V: TRBV4-1
J: TRBJ1-1
DNA: TGCGCCAGCAGCCAAGATTGGGGGCTGGCTTTCTTT
CDR3: CASSQDWGLAFF

D: -
size: -
V: TRBV7-8
J: TRBJ2-5
DNA: TGTGCCAGCGGAGAGACCGAGTACCAAGAGACCCAGTACTTC
CDR3: CASGETEYQETQYF

D: -
size: once
V: TRBV11-2
J: TRBJ1-2
DNA: TGTGCCAGCAGCTTAGGCGGGGGACGAGGCTATGGCTACACCTTC
CDR3: CASSLGGGRGYGYTF

D: TRBD2
size: -
V: TRBV5-6
J: TRBJ2-1
DNA: TGTGCCAGCAGCTTGGTAGCGGGTGGGCAGTTCTTC
CDR3: CASSLVAGGQFF

D: TRBD2
size: -
V: TRBV12-3/TRBV12-4
J: TRBJ2-1
DNA: TGTGCCAGCAGTCTCCTCCTAGCGGGGGGGTACAATGAGCAGTTCTTC
CDR3: CASSLLLAGGYNEQFF

D: TRBD1
size: -
V: TRBV13
J: TRBJ2-2
DNA: TGTGCCAGCAGCTCAGGGACAGGATGGAAATTCGCGAACACCGGGGAGCTGTTTTTT
CDR3: CASSSGTGWKFANTGELFF

D: -
size: -
V: TRBV7-9
J: TRBJ1-2
DNA: TGTGCCAGCAGCCCCCGAAGCAGCTATGGCTACACCTTC
CDR3: CASSPRSSYGYTF

D: TRBD2
size: few
V: TRBV6-1
J: TRBJ2-2
DNA: TGTGCCAGCAGTTTAGCGGGAGTAACCACCGGGGAGCTGTTTTTT
CDR3: CASSLAGVTTGELFF

D: TRBD2
size: -
V: TRBV27
J: TRBJ2-3
DNA: TGTGCCAGCAGTGCCGGGACTAGCGGGAGAGATACGCAGTATTTT
CDR3: CASSAGTSGRDTQYF

D: -
size: -
V: TRBV5-1
J: TRBJ2-1
DNA: TGCGCCAGCAGCACCACACAGGGACCTGAGCAGTTCTTC
CDR3: CASSTTQGPEQFF

D: TRBD2
size: -
V: TRBV4-1
J: TRBJ2-5
DNA: TGCGCCAGCAGCGCGGTAGCGGGAGACGGAGAGACCCAGTACTTC
CDR3: CASSAVAGDGETQYF

D: -
size: once
V: TRBV6-1
J: TRBJ2-3
DNA: TGTGCCAGCAGTGCCCCCCGGGGGCGACCCACAGATACGCAGTATTTT
CDR3: CASSAPRGRPTDTQYF

D: TRBD1
size: -
V: TRBV5-1
J: TRBJ2-7
DNA: TGCGCCAGCAGCTTGGGGCGGGACAGGGTTGGCTCCTACGAGCAGTACTTC
CDR3: CASSLGRDRVGSYEQYF

D: -
size: -
V: TRBV7-8
J: TRBJ2-1
DNA: TGTGCCAGCGAGCCCTACGTTGTATCCTACAATGAGCAGTTCTTC
CDR3: CASEPYVVSYNEQFF

D: -
size: -
V: TRBV28
J: TRBJ1-2
DNA: TGTGCCAGCAGTTTGCCAGGGCAGAACTATGGCTACACCTTC
CDR3: CASSLPGQNYGYTF

D: -
size: -
V: TRBV11-3
J: TRBJ2-1
DNA: TGTGCCAGCAGCTTAGCGGGCTCCTACAATGAGCAGTTCTTC
CDR3: CASSLAGSYNEQFF

D: TRBD2
size: -
V: TRBV7-2
J: TRBJ2-5
DNA: TGTGCCAGCAGCGACAGCGGGGGCCGCCAAGAGACCCAGTACTTC
CDR3: CASSDSGGRQETQYF

D: -
size: -
V: TRBV9
J: TRBJ1-1
DNA: TGTGCCAGCGCTCGAGGGGGCACTGAAGCTTTCTTT
CDR3: CASARGGTEAFF

D: -
size: -
V: TRBV4-1
J: TRBJ1-6
DNA: TGCGCCAGCAGCCAAGAGCGAGGGGCCGATAATTCACCCCTCCACTTT
CDR3: CASSQERGADNSPLHF

D: TRBD1
size: -
V: TRBV19
J: TRBJ2-7
DNA: TGTGCCAGTAGTAAACAGGGGGGCTACGAGCAGTACTTC
CDR3: CASSKQGGYEQYF

D: -
size: -
V: TRBV24-1
J: TRBJ2-2
DNA: TGTGCCACCAGTGATGGAGGTGGGGGGCCGTGGACCGGGGAGCTGTTTTTT
CDR3: CATSDGGGGPWTGELFF

D: -
size: -
V: TRBV12-5
J: TRBJ2-3
DNA: TGTGCTAGTGGTTTAAGCCCGCGGGGCACAGATACGCAGTATTTT
CDR3: CASGLSPRGTDTQYF

D: TRBD1
size: -
V: TRBV12-3/TRBV12-4
J: TRBJ1-6
DNA: TGTGCCAGCAGCCCGGGACAGAATTCGGAGGGCTCCTATAATTCACCCCTCCACTTT
CDR3: CASSPGQNSEGSYNSPLHF

D: -
size: -
V: TRBV9
J: TRBJ2-2
DNA: TGTGCCAGCAGCGTAGAGGGTGGGGAGCTGTTTTTT
CDR3: CASSVEGGELFF

D: TRBD1
size: -
V: TRBV15
J: TRBJ2-7
DNA: TGTGCCACCAGCCCCCTCGGGACAGGGTCGTACGAGCAGTACTTC
CDR3: CATSPLGTGSYEQYF

D: -
size: -
V: TRBV12-3/TRBV12-4
J: TRBJ1-2
DNA: TGTGCCAGCAGTTCGTCTCAGGGATATGGCTACACCTTC
CDR3: CASSSSQGYGYTF

D: -
size: once
V: TRBV7-3
J: TRBJ2-5
DNA: TGTGCCAGCAGCTTACCCCCCCAAGAGACCCAGTACTTC
CDR3: CASSLPPQETQYF

D: TRBD2
size: -
V: TRBV4-1
J: TRBJ2-1
DNA: TGCGCCAGCAGCCACGCCCAACGCGGGAGGGCCCAGGAGCAGTTCTTC
CDR3: CASSHAQRGRAQEQFF

D: -
size: -
V: TRBV7-9
J: TRBJ2-1
DNA: TGTGCCAGCAGCCGCCCCAGCAATGGAGGGAATGAGCAGTTCTTC
CDR3: CASSRPSNGGNEQFF

D: -
size: once
V: TRBV5-6
J: TRBJ2-1
DNA: TGTGCCAGCAGCCCTAAGTACTACAATGAGCAGTTCTTC
CDR3: CASSPKYYNEQFF

D: -
size: -
V: TRBV28
J: TRBJ1-4
DNA: TGTGCCAGCAGTTTTAGGGCAACTAATGAAAAACTGTTTTTT
CDR3: CASSFRATNEKLFF

D: -
size: -
V: TRBV6-5
J: TRBJ1-1
DNA: TGTGCCAGCAGGGCCGGGGTGGAGGCTTTCTTT
CDR3: CASRAGVEAFF